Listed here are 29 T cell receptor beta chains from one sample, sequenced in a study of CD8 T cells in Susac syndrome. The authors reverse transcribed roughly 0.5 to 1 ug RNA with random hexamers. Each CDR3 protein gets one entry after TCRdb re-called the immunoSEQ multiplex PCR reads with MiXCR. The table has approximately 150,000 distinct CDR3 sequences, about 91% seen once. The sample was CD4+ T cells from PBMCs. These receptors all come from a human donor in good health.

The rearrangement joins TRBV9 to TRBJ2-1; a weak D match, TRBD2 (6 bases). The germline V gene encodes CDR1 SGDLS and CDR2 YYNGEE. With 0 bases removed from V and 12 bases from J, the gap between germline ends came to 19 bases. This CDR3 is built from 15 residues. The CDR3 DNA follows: TGTGCCAGCAGCGTAGGCTATAGCGGCCTATCAGGGCAGTTCTTC. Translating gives CASSVGYSGLSGQFF. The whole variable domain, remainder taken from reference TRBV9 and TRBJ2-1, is DSGVTQTPKHLITATGQRVTLRCSPRSGDLSVYWYQQSLDQGLQFLIQYYNGEERAKGNILERFSAQQFPDLHSELNLSSLELGDSALYFCASSVGYSGLSGQFFGPGTRLTVL.

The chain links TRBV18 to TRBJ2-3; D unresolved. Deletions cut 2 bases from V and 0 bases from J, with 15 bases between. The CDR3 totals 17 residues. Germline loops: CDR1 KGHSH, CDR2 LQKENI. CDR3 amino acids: CASSPNYAAPSTDTQYF. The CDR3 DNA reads TGTGCCAGCTCACCAAATTATGCGGCCCCCAGCACAGATACGCAGTATTTT.

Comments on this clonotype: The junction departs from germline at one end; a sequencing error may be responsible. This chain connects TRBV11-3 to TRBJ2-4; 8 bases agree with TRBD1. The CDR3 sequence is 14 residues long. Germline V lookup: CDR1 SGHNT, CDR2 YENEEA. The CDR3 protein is CASSPQGARNIQYF. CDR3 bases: TGTGCCAGCAGCCCGCAGGGGGCCAGAAACATTCAGTACTTC.

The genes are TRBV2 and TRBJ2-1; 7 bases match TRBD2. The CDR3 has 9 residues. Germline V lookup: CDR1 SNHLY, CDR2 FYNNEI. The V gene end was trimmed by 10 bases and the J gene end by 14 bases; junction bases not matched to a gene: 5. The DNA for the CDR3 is TGTGCCAAAGGACTAGATGAGTTCTTC. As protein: CAKGLDEFF. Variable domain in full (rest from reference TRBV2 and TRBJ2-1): EPEVTQTPSHQVTQMGQEVILRCVPISNHLYFYWYRQILGQKVEFLVSFYNNEISEKSEIFDDQFSVERPDGSNFTLKIRSTKLEDSAMYFCAKGLDEFFGPGTRLTVL.

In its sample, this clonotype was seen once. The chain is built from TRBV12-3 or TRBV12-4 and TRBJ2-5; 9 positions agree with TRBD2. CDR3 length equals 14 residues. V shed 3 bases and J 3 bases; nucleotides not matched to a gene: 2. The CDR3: CASSFPSGKETQYF. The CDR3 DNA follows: TGTGCCAGCAGTTTTCCTAGCGGGAAAGAGACCCAGTACTTC.

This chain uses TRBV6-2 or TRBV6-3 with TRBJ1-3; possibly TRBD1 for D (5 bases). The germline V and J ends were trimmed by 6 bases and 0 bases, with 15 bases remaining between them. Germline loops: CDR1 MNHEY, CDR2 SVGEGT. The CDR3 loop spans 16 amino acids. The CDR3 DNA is TGTGCCAGCAGCCCCGGGACTGCCGCCTCTGGAAACACCATATATTTT. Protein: CASSPGTAASGNTIYF.

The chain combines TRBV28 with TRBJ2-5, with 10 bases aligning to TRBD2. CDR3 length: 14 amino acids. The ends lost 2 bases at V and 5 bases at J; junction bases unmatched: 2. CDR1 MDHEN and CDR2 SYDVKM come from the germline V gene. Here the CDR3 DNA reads TGTGCCAGCAGTTTAGTGGGACTAGCGGAGACCCAGTACTTC. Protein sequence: CASSLVGLAETQYF.

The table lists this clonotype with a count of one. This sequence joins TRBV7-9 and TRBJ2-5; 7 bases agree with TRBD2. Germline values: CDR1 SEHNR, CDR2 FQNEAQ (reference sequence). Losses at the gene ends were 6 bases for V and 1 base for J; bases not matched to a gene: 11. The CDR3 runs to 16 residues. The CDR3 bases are TGTGCCAGCAGGCCGCGGGAGCGGGGATTCCAAGAGACCCAGTACTTC. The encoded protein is CASRPRERGFQETQYF.

CDR3: CATSRVDSGANVLTF. The CDR3 DNA reads as TGTGCCACCAGCAGAGTTGACTCTGGGGCCAACGTCCTGACTTTC. This rearrangement joins TRBV15 to TRBJ2-6; no firm D call. The CDR3 consists of 15 residues. CDR1 is LNHNV, CDR2 YYDKDF, per germline (reference sequence). V was trimmed by 1 base and J by 0 bases, leaving 4 bases between them. The full variable domain, with the rest looked up from reference TRBV15 and TRBJ2-6, is DAMVIQNPRYQVTQFGKPVTLSCSQTLNHNVMYWYQQKSSQAPKLLFHYYDKDFNNEADTPDNFQSRRPNTSFCFLDIRSPGLGDTAMYLCATSRVDSGANVLTFGAGSRLTVL.

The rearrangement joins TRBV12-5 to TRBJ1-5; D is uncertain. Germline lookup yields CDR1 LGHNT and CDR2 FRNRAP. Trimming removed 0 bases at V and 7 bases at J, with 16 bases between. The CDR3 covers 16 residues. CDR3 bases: TGTGCTAGTGGTTTGGTGGCCGGGAGGGCAAGGCAGCCCCAGCATTTT. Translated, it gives CASGLVAGRARQPQHF.

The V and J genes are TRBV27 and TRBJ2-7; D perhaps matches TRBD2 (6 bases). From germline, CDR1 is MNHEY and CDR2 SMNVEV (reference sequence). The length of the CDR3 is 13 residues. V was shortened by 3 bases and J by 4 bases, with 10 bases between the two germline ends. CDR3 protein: CASSFRRGYEQYF. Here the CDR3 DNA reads TGTGCCAGCAGTTTCCGGAGGGGTTACGAGCAGTACTTC.

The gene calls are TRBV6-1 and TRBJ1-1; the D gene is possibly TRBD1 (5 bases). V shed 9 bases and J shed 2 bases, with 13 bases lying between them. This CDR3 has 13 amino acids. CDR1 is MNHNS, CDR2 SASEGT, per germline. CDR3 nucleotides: TGTGCCAGTAACAGGCGCACCAACACTGAAGCTTTCTTT. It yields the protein CASNRRTNTEAFF.

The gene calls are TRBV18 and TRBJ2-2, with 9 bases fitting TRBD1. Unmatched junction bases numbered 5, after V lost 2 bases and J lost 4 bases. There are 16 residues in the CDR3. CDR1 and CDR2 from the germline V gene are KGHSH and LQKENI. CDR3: CASSPTTGGLTGELFF. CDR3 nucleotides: TGTGCCAGCTCACCAACGACAGGGGGACTCACCGGGGAGCTGTTTTTT. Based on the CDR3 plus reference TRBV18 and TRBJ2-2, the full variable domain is NAGVMQNPRHLVRRRGQEARLRCSPMKGHSHVYWYRQLPEEGLKFMVYLQKENIIDESGMPKERFSAEFPKEGPSILRIQQVVRGDSAAYFCASSPTTGGLTGELFFGEGSRLTVL.

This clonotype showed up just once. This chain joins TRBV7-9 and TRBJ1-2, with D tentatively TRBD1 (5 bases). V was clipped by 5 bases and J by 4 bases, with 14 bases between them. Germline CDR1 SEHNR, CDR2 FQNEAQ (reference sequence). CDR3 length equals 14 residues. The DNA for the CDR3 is TGTGCCAGCAGCACGACAGTTTTGAGCTATGGCTACACCTTC. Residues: CASSTTVLSYGYTF.

CDR3 loop: CASSENQGSEQYF. CDR3 in DNA: TGCGCCAGCAGCGAAAATCAGGGTTCCGAGCAGTACTTC. V is TRBV5-1 and J is TRBJ2-7; D is possibly TRBD1 (5 bases). Trimming pared 4 bases from V and 6 bases from J, leaving 14 bases between. This CDR3 has 13 residues. Germline V gives CDR1 SGHRS, CDR2 YFSETQ. The variable domain in full, with the rest retrieved from reference TRBV5-1 and TRBJ2-7, is KAGVTQTPRYLIKTRGQQVTLSCSPISGHRSVSWYQQTPGQGLQFLFEYFSETQRNKGNFPGRFSGRQFSNSRSEMNVSTLELGDSALYLCASSENQGSEQYFGPGTRLTVT.

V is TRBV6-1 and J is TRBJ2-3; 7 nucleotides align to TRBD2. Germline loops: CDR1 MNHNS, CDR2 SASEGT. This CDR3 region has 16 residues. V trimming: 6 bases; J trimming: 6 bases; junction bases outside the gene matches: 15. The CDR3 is CASSTVGERGGDTQYF. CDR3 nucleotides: TGTGCCAGCAGCACCGTCGGGGAGCGGGGTGGGGATACGCAGTATTTT.

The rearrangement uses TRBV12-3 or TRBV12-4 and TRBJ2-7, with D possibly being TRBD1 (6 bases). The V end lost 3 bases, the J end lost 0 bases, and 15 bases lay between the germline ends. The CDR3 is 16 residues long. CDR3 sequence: CASSFRGQRSSYEQYF. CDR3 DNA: TGTGCCAGCAGTTTCAGAGGACAGAGGAGCTCCTACGAGCAGTACTTC.

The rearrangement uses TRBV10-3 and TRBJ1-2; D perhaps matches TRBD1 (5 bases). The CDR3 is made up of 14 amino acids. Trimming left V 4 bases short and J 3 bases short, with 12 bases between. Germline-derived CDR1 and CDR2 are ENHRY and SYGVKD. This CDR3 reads CAISVSRGDYGYTF. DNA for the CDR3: TGTGCCATCAGTGTGTCGAGGGGCGACTATGGCTACACCTTC.

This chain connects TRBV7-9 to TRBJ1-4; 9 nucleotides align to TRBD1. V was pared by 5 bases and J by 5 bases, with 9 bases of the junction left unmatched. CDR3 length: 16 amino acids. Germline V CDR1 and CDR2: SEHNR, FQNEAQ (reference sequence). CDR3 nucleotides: TGTGCCAGCAGCCACATCCGGGACAGGGAAAATGAAAAACTGTTTTTT. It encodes CASSHIRDRENEKLFF.

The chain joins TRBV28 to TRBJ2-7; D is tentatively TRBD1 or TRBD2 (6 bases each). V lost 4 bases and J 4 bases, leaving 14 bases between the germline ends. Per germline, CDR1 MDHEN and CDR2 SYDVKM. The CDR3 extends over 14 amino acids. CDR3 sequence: CASSSRGGRYEQYF. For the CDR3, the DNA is TGTGCCAGCAGTTCCCGAGGGGGGAGATACGAGCAGTACTTC. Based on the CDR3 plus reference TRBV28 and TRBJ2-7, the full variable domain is DVKVTQSSRYLVKRTGEKVFLECVQDMDHENMFWYRQDPGLGLRLIYFSYDVKMKEKGDIPEGYSVSREKKERFSLILESASTNQTSMYLCASSSRGGRYEQYFGPGTRLTVT.

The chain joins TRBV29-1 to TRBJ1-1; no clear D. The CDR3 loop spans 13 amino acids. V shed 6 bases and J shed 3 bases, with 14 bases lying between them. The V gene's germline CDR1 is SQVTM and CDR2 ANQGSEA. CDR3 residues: CSVKSRPDTEAFF. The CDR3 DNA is TGCAGCGTCAAATCAAGACCGGACACTGAAGCTTTCTTT.

CDR3 amino acids: CASTQRGTQYF. The CDR3 bases are TGTGCCAGCACCCAACGTGGGACCCAGTACTTC. The chain is built from TRBV6-2 or TRBV6-3 and TRBJ2-5; D gene ambiguous. CDR1 and CDR2 (germline): MNHEY, SVGEGT. Trimming removed 7 bases from V and 7 bases from J, with 10 bases in between. The CDR3 loop spans 11 amino acids.

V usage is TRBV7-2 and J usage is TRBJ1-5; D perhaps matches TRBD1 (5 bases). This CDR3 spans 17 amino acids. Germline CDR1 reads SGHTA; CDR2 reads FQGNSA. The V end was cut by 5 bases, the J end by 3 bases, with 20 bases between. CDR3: CASSAPGLAHSNQPQHF. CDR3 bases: TGTGCCAGCAGCGCCCCAGGGTTAGCACACTCCAATCAGCCCCAGCATTTT.

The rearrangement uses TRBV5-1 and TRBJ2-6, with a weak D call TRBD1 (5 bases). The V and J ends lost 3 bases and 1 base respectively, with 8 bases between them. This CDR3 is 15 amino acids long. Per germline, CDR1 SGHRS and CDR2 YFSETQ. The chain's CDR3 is CASSSGHSGANVLTF. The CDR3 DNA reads TGCGCCAGCAGCTCCGGACATTCTGGGGCCAACGTCCTGACTTTC.

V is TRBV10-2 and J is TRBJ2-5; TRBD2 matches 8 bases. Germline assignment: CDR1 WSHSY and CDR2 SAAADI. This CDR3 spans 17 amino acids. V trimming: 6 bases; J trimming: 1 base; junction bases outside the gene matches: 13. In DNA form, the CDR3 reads TGCGCCAGCAGCGTGGAAAGACGGGGGGGCGTCCAAGAGACCCAGTACTTC. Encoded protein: CASSVERRGGVQETQYF.

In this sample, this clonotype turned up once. CDR3 sequence (DNA): TGTGCCAGCAGCCAATTAAGCGGGACCTACAATGAGCAGTTCTTC. The encoded protein is CASSQLSGTYNEQFF. V gene TRBV3-1 combines with J gene TRBJ2-1, with 7 bases identical to TRBD2. Germline V lookup: CDR1 LGHDT, CDR2 YNNKEL (reference sequence). The length of the CDR3 is 15 residues. V was clipped by 2 bases and J by 2 bases; unmatched bases: 3.

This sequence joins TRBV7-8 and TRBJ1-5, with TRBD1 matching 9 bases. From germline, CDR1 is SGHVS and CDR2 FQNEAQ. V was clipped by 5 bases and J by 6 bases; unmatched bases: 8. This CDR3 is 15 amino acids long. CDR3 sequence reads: CASSELTGGSQPQHF. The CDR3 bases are TGTGCCAGCAGCGAACTCACAGGGGGCAGTCAGCCCCAGCATTTT.

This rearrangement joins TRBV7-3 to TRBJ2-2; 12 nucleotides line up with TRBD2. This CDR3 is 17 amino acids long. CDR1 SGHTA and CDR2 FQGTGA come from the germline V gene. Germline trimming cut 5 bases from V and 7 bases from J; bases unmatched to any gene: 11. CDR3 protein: CASSISLAGGPHGELFF. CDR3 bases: TGTGCCAGCAGCATATCACTAGCGGGAGGCCCCCACGGGGAGCTGTTTTTT.

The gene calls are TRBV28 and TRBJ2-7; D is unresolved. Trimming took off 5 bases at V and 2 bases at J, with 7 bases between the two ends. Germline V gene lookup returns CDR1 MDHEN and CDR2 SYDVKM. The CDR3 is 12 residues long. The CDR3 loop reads CASSTTAYEQYF. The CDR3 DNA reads TGTGCCAGCAGTACCACAGCCTACGAGCAGTACTTC.